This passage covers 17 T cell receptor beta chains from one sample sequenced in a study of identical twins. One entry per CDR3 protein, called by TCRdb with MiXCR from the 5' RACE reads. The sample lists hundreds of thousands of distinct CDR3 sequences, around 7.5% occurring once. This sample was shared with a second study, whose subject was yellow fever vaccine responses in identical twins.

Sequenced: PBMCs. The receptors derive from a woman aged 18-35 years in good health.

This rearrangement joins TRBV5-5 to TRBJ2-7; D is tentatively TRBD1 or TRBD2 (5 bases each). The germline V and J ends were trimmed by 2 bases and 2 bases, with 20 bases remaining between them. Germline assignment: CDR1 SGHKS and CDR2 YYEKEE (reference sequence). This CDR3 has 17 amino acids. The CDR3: CASSFPDRGAVTYEQYF. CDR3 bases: TGTGCCAGCAGCTTTCCCGACCGAGGGGCAGTCACCTACGAGCAGTACTTC.

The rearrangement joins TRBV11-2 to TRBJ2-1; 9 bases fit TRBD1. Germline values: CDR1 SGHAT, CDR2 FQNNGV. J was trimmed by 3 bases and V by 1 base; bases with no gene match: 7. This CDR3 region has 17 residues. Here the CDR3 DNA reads TGTGCCAGCAGCTTAGGACGACAGGGGGGGGGCTACAATGAGCAGTTCTTC. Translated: CASSLGRQGGGYNEQFF. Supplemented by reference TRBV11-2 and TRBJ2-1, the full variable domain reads EAGVAQSPRYKIIEKRQSVAFWCNPISGHATLYWYQQILGQGPKLLIQFQNNGVVDDSQLPKDRFSAERLKGVDSTLKIQPAKLEDSAVYLCASSLGRQGGGYNEQFFGPGTRLTVL.

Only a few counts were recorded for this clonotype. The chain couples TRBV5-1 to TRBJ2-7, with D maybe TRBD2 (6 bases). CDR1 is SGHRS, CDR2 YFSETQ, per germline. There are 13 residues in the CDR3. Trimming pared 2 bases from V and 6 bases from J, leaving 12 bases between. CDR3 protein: CASSLYLGGEQYV. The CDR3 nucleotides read TGCGCCAGCAGCTTATATTTGGGGGGCGAGCAGTACGTC.

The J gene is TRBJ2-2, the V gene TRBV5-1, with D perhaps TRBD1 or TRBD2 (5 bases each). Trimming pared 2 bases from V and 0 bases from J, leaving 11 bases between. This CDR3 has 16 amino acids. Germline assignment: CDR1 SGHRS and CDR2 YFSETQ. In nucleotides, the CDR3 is TGCGCCAGCAGCTTTGGGACGTTCGCGAACACCGGGGAGCTGTTTTTT. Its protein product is CASSFGTFANTGELFF.

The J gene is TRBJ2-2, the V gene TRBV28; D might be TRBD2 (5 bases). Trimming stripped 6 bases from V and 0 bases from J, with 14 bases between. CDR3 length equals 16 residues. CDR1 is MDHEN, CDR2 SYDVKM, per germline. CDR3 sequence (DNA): TGTGCCAGCAGCCCCATCGACTACGCGAACACCGGGGAGCTGTTTTTT. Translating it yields CASSPIDYANTGELFF.

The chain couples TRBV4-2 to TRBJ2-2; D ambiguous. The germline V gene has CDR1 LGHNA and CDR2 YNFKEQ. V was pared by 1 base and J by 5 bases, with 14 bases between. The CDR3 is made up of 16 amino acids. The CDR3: CASSQVIVFRTGELFF. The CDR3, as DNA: TGTGCCAGCAGCCAAGTGATAGTCTTTAGAACCGGGGAGCTGTTTTTT.

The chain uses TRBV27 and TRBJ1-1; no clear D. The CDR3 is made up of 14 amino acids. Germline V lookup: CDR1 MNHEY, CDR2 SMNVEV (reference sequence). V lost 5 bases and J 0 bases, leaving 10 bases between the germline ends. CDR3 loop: CASSPQALNTEAFF. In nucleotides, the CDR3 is TGTGCCAGCAGTCCTCAGGCCTTGAACACTGAAGCTTTCTTT.

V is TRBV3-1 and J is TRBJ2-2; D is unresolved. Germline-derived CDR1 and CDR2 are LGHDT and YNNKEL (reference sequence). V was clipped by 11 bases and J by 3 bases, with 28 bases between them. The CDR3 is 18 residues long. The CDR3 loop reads CACCFGRGFEEDTGELFF. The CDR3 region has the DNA TGTGCCTGCTGTTTCGGACGTGGATTTGAGGAAGACACCGGGGAGCTGTTTTTT.

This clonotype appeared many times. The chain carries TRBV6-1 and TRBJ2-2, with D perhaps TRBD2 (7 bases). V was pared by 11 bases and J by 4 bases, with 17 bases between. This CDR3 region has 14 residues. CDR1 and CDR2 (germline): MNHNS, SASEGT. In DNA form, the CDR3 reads TGTGCCGGGGAGGCGGGGGCAAGCACCGGGGAGCTGTTTTTT. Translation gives CAGEAGASTGELFF.

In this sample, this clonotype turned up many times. The CDR3 spells CASSSVTGGTETQYF. The CDR3 nucleotides are TGTGCCAGCAGCTCAGTGACAGGGGGCACAGAGACCCAGTACTTC. The chain links TRBV11-2 to TRBJ2-5, with 10 bases lining up with TRBD1. Germline V lookup: CDR1 SGHAT, CDR2 FQNNGV. There are 15 residues in the CDR3. Germline trimming cut 4 bases from V and 4 bases from J; bases unmatched to any gene: 6. Drawing the rest from reference TRBV11-2 and TRBJ2-5, the complete variable domain is EAGVAQSPRYKIIEKRQSVAFWCNPISGHATLYWYQQILGQGPKLLIQFQNNGVVDDSQLPKDRFSAERLKGVDSTLKIQPAKLEDSAVYLCASSSVTGGTETQYFGPGTRLLVL.

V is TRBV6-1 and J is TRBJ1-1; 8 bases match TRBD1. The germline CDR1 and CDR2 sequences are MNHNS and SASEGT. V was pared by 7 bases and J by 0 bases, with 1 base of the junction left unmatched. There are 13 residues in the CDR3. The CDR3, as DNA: TGTGCCAGCACCAGGGGGCTGAACACTGAAGCTTTCTTT. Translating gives CASTRGLNTEAFF.

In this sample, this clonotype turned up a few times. CDR3 nucleotide sequence: TGCGCCAGCAGCTTGGCCAGGGCAGCCTACAATGAGCAGTTCTTC. Its translation is CASSLARAAYNEQFF. V and J are TRBV5-1 and TRBJ2-1; perhaps TRBD1 as D (5 bases). Per germline, CDR1 SGHRS and CDR2 YFSETQ. The ends were cut back, 0 bases at V and 2 bases at J, with 9 bases in the middle. The CDR3 extends over 15 amino acids.

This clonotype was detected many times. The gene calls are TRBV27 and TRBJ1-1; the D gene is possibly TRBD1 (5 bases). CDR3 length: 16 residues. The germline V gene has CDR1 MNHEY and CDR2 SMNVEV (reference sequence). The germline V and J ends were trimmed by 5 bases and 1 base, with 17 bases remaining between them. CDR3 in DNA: TGTGCCAGCAGTCCCGGGCGGGACCTCGGGAACACTGAAGCTTTCTTT. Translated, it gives CASSPGRDLGNTEAFF.

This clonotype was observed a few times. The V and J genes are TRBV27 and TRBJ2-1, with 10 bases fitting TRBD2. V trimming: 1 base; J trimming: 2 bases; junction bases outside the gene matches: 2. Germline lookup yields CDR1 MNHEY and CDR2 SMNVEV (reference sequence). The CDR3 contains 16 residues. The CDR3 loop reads CASSLFSGRTYNEQFF. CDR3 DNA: TGTGCCAGCAGTTTATTTAGCGGGAGGACCTACAATGAGCAGTTCTTC.

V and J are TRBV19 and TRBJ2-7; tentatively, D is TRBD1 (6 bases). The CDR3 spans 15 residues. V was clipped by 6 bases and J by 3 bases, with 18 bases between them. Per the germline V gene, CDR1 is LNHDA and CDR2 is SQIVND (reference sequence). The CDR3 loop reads CASRQTGTKNYEQYF. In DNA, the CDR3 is TGTGCCAGTAGGCAGACCGGGACAAAGAACTACGAGCAGTACTTC. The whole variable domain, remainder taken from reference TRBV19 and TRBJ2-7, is DGGITQSPKYLFRKEGQNVTLSCEQNLNHDAMYWYRQDPGQGLRLIYYSQIVNDFQKGDIAEGYSVSREKKESFPLTVTSAQKNPTAFYLCASRQTGTKNYEQYFGPGTRLTVT.

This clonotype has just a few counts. The CDR3 spells CASMGERGTDTQYF. CDR3 in DNA: TGTGCCAGCATGGGAGAGCGGGGCACAGATACGCAGTATTTT. This sequence joins TRBV6-1 and TRBJ2-3, with D possibly matching TRBD2 (6 bases). Germline loops: CDR1 MNHNS, CDR2 SASEGT. Trimming cost V 7 bases and J 1 base, with 12 bases left between them. The CDR3 sequence is 14 residues long.

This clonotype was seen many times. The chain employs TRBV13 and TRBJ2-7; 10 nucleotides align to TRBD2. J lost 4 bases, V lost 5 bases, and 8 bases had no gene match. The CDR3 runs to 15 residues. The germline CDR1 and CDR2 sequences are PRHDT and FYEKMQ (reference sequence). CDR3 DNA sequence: TGTGCCAGCAGCAGTCGGACTAGCGGAAGTTACGAGCAGTACTTC. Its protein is CASSSRTSGSYEQYF.